This T cell receptor (beta chain) was sequenced during a study of molecular identifiers for immune sequencing clone quantification. As to this clonotype: The antigen remains undetermined.

This CDR3 is 17 amino acids long. The germline gives CDR1 LGHNA, CDR2 YSLEER. Trimming removed 1 base from V and 1 base from J, with 11 bases in between. Sorting recovered naive CD8 T cells on a CD8+CD4-CCR7+CD45RA+ profile. TCRdb fed the PCR reads into MiXCR, producing one record per CDR3 protein. The sample yields over 600,000 distinct CDR3 sequences, just under 20% seen once. Points from the study as a whole: Because of identical TCR molecules sharing a barcode, sizes of highly expanded clones could be underestimated.

This chain uses TRBV4-3 with TRBJ1-6; no definite D call. The specimen sequenced was naive CD8+ T cells from blood, with Jurkat cell RNA spiked in. Subset indicated: FACS-sorted CD8+CD4-CCR7+CD45RA+ naive T cells. The origin of this receptor is a human donor in good health. Some libraries in this study had Jurkat cell RNA spiked in. CDR3 in DNA: TGCGCCAGCAGCCAAGGGGCAGAGGGATCCTATAATTCACCCCTCCACTTT. Its protein product is CASSQGAEGSYNSPLHF.